The 21 T cell receptor beta chains presented below share a single source sample, sequenced in a study of control samples from healthy donors and cancer patients. The repertoire was sequenced with immunoSEQ multiplex PCR; TCRdb's copy has only in-frame clones and lacks some. The table shows roughly 120,000 clones, with 75% to 90% occurring only once. Sequencing was done on a sample of PBMCs. The origin of the receptors is a woman aged 45 to 65 with colorectal cancer.

The chain couples TRBV7-9 to TRBJ1-1; D is undetermined. Germline V CDR1 and CDR2: SEHNR, FQNEAQ (reference sequence). This CDR3 has 11 amino acids. V lost 5 bases, J lost 5 bases, and 6 bases lay in between. The CDR3 reads CASSPDTEAFF. In nucleotides, the CDR3 is TGTGCCAGCAGCCCCGATACTGAAGCTTTCTTT.

The J gene is TRBJ2-3, the V gene TRBV23-1, with D perhaps given as TRBD1 or TRBD2 (5 bases each). TRBV23-1 is designated an ORF whose function remains uncertain. V was shortened by 6 bases and J by 4 bases, with 23 bases between the two germline ends. CDR3 size: 17 residues. The CDR3 nucleotides read TGCGCCAGCAGAAGCACCTTTTCGTTTGGGGGTGCAGATACGCAGTATTTT. Its protein product is CASRSTFSFGGADTQYF.

The rearrangement links TRBV27 to TRBJ1-5; TRBD1 might be the D (6 bases). Looked up from germline, CDR1 is MNHEY and CDR2 is SMNVEV (reference sequence). The V gene lost 6 bases and the J gene lost 4 bases, with 13 bases spanning the gap. The CDR3 runs 14 residues. The CDR3 here is CASRTGTLNQPQHF. The CDR3 coding sequence is TGTGCCAGCAGGACCGGGACACTTAATCAGCCCCAGCATTTT.

This clone was detected only once. J is TRBJ2-3 and V is TRBV20-1; D is ambiguous. The CDR3 is 14 amino acids. The V gene lost 3 bases and the J gene lost 1 base, with 11 bases spanning the gap. The germline CDR1 and CDR2 sequences are DFQATT and SNEGSKA (reference sequence). The chain's CDR3 is CSASRRLGTDTQYF. DNA for the CDR3: TGCAGTGCTAGTCGTCGTTTGGGCACAGATACGCAGTATTTT.

The V call is TRBV12-3 or TRBV12-4, the J call TRBJ1-2; 7 bases fit TRBD1. Losses at the gene ends were 6 bases for V and 5 bases for J; bases not matched to a gene: 6. This CDR3 is 13 amino acids long. The CDR3: CASRYRGYYGYTF. CDR3 DNA sequence: TGTGCCAGCAGGTACAGGGGCTATTATGGCTACACCTTC.

The chain has TRBV6-5 and TRBJ2-3; D remains unclear. CDR1 and CDR2 (germline): MNHEY, SVGAGI. The CDR3 contains 13 residues. Trimming cost V 8 bases and J 2 bases, with 11 bases left between them. DNA for the CDR3: TGTGCCAGCCGCTCCGACCCCACAGATACGCAGTATTTT. Its protein is CASRSDPTDTQYF.

V is TRBV4-2 and J is TRBJ2-7, with D possibly being TRBD1 (7 bases). Germline lookup yields CDR1 LGHNA and CDR2 YNFKEQ. Trimming removed 0 bases at V and 9 bases at J, with 18 bases between. The CDR3 is 15 amino acids. The CDR3 nucleotides read TGTGCCAGCAGCCAAGATCTGGCGGGACAGTCGGGGCAGTACTTC. Translated: CASSQDLAGQSGQYF.

The J gene is TRBJ2-2, the V gene TRBV5-1; perhaps TRBD1 as D (6 bases). Looked up from germline, CDR1 is SGHRS and CDR2 is YFSETQ. The CDR3 has 15 residues. The V and J ends lost 5 bases and 0 bases respectively, with 11 bases between them. CDR3 nucleotide sequence: TGCGCCAGCAGTACTCGGACAGCGAACACCGGGGAGCTGTTTTTT. Its protein is CASSTRTANTGELFF.

The V and J genes are TRBV3-1 (or the pseudogene TRBV3-2) and TRBJ2-1; 7 bases are a match to TRBD1. Germline loops: CDR1 LGHDT, CDR2 YNNKEL (reference sequence). J gave up 9 bases and V 1 base, and 6 bases lay outside the gene matches. The CDR3 length is 14 residues. The CDR3 coding sequence is TGTGCCAGCAGCCAAGGAGGGGGCTATGGTGAGCAGTTCTTC. The encoded protein is CASSQGGGYGEQFF.

The chain joins TRBV10-1 to TRBJ1-1; no clear D gene. Germline values: CDR1 WNHNN, CDR2 SYGVQD (reference sequence). The CDR3 contains 12 residues. The V gene lost 4 bases and the J gene lost 4 bases, with 7 bases spanning the gap. The CDR3 bases are TGCGCCAGCAGTGGAGATACCACTGAAGCTTTCTTT. It encodes CASSGDTTEAFF.

The chain carries TRBV2 and TRBJ2-7; D is uncertain. The CDR3 extends over 12 amino acids. Trimming removed 3 bases from V and 7 bases from J, with 10 bases in between. The germline V gene encodes CDR1 SNHLY and CDR2 FYNNEI. CDR3 nucleotides: TGTGCCAGCAGTGATTTAGCTGGGGAGCAGTACTTC. This sequence encodes CASSDLAGEQYF.

The chain combines TRBV15 with TRBJ2-1; 13 bases line up with TRBD2. Trimming removed 3 bases from V and 0 bases from J; junction bases left unmatched: 8. Germline-derived CDR1 and CDR2 are LNHNV and YYDKDF (reference sequence). This CDR3 is built from 19 residues. CDR3 amino acids: CATSRGRLAGGSSYNEQFF. For the CDR3, the DNA is TGTGCCACCAGCAGGGGGAGACTAGCGGGGGGTAGCTCCTACAATGAGCAGTTCTTC.

Points on this clone: A junction boundary mismatches the germline segment, possibly from a read error. The chain couples TRBV7-7 to TRBJ2-7, with 10 bases that match TRBD2. CDR1 and CDR2 (germline): SSHAT, FNYEAQ (reference sequence). This CDR3 has 16 amino acids. The CDR3: CASSASGTSVPNEQYF. The CDR3 DNA is TGTGCTAGCAGCGCTTCCGGGACTAGCGTACCCAACGAGCAGTACTTC.

J is TRBJ2-1 and V is TRBV7-6; possible D gene TRBD1, 5 bases. Germline assignment: CDR1 SGHVS and CDR2 FNYEAQ. The CDR3 has 15 residues. Trimming cost V 6 bases and J 4 bases, with 16 bases left between them. In DNA form, the CDR3 reads TGTGCCAGCAGTCGTGATCCCGACAGATACAATGAGCAGTTCTTC. Protein: CASSRDPDRYNEQFF.

This sequence joins TRBV19 and TRBJ2-6, with D perhaps being TRBD1 or TRBD2 (5 bases each). The germline gives CDR1 LNHDA, CDR2 SQIVND (reference sequence). The ends were cut back, 7 bases at V and 3 bases at J, with 19 bases in the middle. The length of the CDR3 is 17 residues. The CDR3 loop is CASTGGRQALGANVLTF. The DNA for the CDR3 is TGTGCCAGTACTGGGGGTCGGCAAGCTCTTGGGGCCAACGTCCTGACTTTC.

This chain joins TRBV11-3 and TRBJ2-1; D unresolved. Trimming removed 1 base at V and 2 bases at J, with 12 bases between. CDR3 length: 16 amino acids. CDR1 and CDR2 from the germline V gene are SGHNT and YENEEA. The CDR3 spells CASSLVGFPPYNEQFF. CDR3 DNA: TGTGCCAGCAGCTTAGTCGGCTTTCCACCCTACAATGAGCAGTTCTTC.

V and J are TRBV6-5 and TRBJ2-2; D possibly corresponds to TRBD1 (6 bases). This CDR3 has 13 amino acids. The V end lost 8 bases, the J end lost 5 bases, and 12 bases lay between the germline ends. Germline V gene data show CDR1 as MNHEY and CDR2 as SVGAGI. CDR3 sequence (DNA): TGTGCCAGCGGCAGGGGCTGGACCGGGGAGCTGTTTTTT. Residues: CASGRGWTGELFF.

V usage is TRBV9 and J usage is TRBJ2-3; TRBD2 agrees at 8 bases. V lost 3 bases, J lost 2 bases, and 8 bases stayed unmatched. The CDR3 sequence is 16 residues long. In germline, CDR1 is SGDLS, CDR2 YYNGEE. CDR3: CASSAAGGAPTDTQYF. The CDR3 nucleotides read TGTGCCAGCAGCGCTGCGGGGGGTGCCCCCACAGATACGCAGTATTTT.

This rearrangement joins TRBV7-6 to TRBJ2-2; 13 nucleotides agree with TRBD2. The V gene's germline CDR1 is SGHVS and CDR2 FNYEAQ. The CDR3 contains 16 residues. Trimming removed 5 bases from V and 3 bases from J; junction bases left unmatched: 3. CDR3 sequence: CASSPGLAGYTGELFF. The CDR3 DNA is TGTGCCAGCAGCCCGGGACTAGCGGGGTACACCGGGGAGCTGTTTTTT.

The V gene is TRBV11-2, the J gene TRBJ2-1; 7 bases map to TRBD2. This CDR3 contains 15 residues. V dropped 1 base and J dropped 5; count of bases not matched to a gene: 5. The germline gives CDR1 SGHAT, CDR2 FQNNGV. The CDR3 sequence: CASSLGGGRNNEQFF. The DNA for the CDR3 is TGTGCCAGCAGCTTAGGGGGGGGTAGGAACAATGAGCAGTTCTTC. Drawing the rest from reference TRBV11-2 and TRBJ2-1, the complete variable domain is EAGVAQSPRYKIIEKRQSVAFWCNPISGHATLYWYQQILGQGPKLLIQFQNNGVVDDSQLPKDRFSAERLKGVDSTLKIQPAKLEDSAVYLCASSLGGGRNNEQFFGPGTRLTVL.

The J gene is TRBJ1-5, the V gene TRBV6-5; no clear D. The CDR3 loop spans 13 amino acids. Trimming removed 5 bases from V and 6 bases from J, with 11 bases in between. Looked up from germline, CDR1 is MNHEY and CDR2 is SVGAGI. CDR3 sequence: CASSQRSFQPQHF. As DNA, the CDR3 is TGTGCCAGCAGTCAACGGAGCTTTCAGCCCCAGCATTTT.